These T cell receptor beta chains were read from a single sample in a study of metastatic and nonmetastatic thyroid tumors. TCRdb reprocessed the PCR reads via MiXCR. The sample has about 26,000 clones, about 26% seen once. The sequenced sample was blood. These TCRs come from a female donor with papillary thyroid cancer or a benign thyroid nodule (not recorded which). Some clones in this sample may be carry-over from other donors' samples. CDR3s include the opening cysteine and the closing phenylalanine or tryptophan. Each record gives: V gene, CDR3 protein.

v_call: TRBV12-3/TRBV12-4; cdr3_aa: CASSLGERGEQFF
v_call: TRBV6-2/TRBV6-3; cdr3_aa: CASSYSLTTYEQYF
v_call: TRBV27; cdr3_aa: CASSRTGNTGELFF
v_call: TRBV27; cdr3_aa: CASSPAGRLAWETQYF
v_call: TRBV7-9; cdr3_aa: CASSLGDPTNYGYTF
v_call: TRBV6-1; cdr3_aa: CDSSAIPGQGKETQYF
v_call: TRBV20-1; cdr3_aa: CSASAASGTAAYEQYF
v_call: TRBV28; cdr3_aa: CASSPGLAGAYEQYF
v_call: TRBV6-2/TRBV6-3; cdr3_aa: CASSYDTKRDYGYTF
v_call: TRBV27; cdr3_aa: CASTGVGGDTQYF
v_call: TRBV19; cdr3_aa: CASSTTTRYEQYF
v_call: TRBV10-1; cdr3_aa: CASSGRYTGELFF
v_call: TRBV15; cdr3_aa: CVTSRDLAGASETQYF
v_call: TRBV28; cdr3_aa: CASLASSNQPQHF
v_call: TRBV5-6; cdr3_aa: CASSLTGGVSMF
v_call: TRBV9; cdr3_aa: CASSVGHSYRGQKDTQYF
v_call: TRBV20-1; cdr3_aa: CSASPNSGLTYEQYF
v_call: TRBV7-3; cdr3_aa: CASSLGSGITKTDKQYF
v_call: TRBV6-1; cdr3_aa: CASRSPQHYEQYF
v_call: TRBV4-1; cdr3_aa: CASSQGLDSYEQYF
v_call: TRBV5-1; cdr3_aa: CASSLEGRYTDTQYF
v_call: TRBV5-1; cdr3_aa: CASSLDPPGLGGETQYF
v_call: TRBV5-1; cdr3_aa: CASSSGQDPPSYGYTF
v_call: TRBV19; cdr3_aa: CASLGQDTYGYTF
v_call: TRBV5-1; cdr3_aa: CASSPLYRSHWQFF
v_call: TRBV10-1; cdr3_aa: CASSQAYTGEPFF
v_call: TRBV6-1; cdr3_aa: CASRDQDRSSFYGYTF
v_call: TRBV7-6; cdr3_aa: CASSSEQGLSGNTIYF
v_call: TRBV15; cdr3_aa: CATSREEDCYEQYF
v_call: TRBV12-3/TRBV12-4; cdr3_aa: CASSLEPNEQFF
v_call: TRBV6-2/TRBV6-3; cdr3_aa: CASSQEPGQPYGYTF
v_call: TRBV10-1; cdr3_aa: CASSESAGGPSTDTQYF
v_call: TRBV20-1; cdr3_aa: CSAREVEETQYF
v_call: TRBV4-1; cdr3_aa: CASRALLKNTEAFF
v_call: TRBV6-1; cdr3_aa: CASRRGVHSYNEQFF
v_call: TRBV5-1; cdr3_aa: CASSAPSAPTDTQYF
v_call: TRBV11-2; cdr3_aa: CASSPRPLIASYGYTF
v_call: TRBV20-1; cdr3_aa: CSARPGETQYF
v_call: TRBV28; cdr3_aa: CASSFDDTGFYEQYF
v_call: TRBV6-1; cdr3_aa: CATSRTDNEQFF